Following are 11 T cell receptor beta chains from one sample sequenced in a study of control samples from healthy donors and cancer patients. Method: immunoSEQ multiplex PCR; TCRdb's copy keeps in-frame clones and lacks some. The data hold roughly 170,000 clones, with over 85% observed a single time. The sample taken for sequencing was blood. The receptors shown here come from a woman aged 55-69 years in good health.

A remark on this clone: The sample has other DNA sequences that encode this CDR3 too. The rearrangement uses TRBV12-3 or TRBV12-4 and TRBJ1-4; no firm D call. This CDR3 contains 11 residues. V was clipped by 3 bases and J by 7 bases, with 3 bases between them. The DNA for the CDR3 is TGTGCCAGCAGTTTGAGTGAAAAACTGTTTTTT. As protein: CASSLSEKLFF.

The J gene is TRBJ2-2, the V gene TRBV9; D not certain. The V gene's germline CDR1 is SGDLS and CDR2 YYNGEE. CDR3 length equals 15 residues. The V and J ends lost 0 bases and 7 bases respectively, with 13 bases between them. The CDR3 spells CASSVDQLSGGELFF. The CDR3 DNA reads TGTGCCAGCAGCGTAGATCAGTTATCGGGCGGGGAGCTGTTTTTT. Filled out from reference TRBV9 and TRBJ2-2, the complete variable domain reads DSGVTQTPKHLITATGQRVTLRCSPRSGDLSVYWYQQSLDQGLQFLIQYYNGEERAKGNILERFSAQQFPDLHSELNLSSLELGDSALYFCASSVDQLSGGELFFGEGSRLTVL.

This chain uses TRBV14 with TRBJ1-5; maybe TRBD1 (5 bases). The CDR3 is 21 amino acids. In germline, CDR1 is SGHDN, CDR2 FVKESK. Trimming took off 4 bases at V and 3 bases at J, with 31 bases between the two ends. CDR3: CASSRSLSRQGEWTINQPQHF. For the CDR3, the DNA is TGTGCCAGCAGCCGTTCATTGTCTCGTCAGGGTGAGTGGACTATCAATCAGCCCCAGCATTTT.

The V call is TRBV5-4, the J call TRBJ1-5, with TRBD1 matching over 8 bases. CDR3 length: 15 residues. Germline CDR1 and CDR2: SGHNT and YYREEE (reference sequence). The junction had 4 bases not matched to a gene; V was cut back by 3 bases and J by 2 bases. The CDR3 reads CASSWQGAGNQPQHF. The CDR3 DNA follows: TGTGCCAGCAGCTGGCAGGGGGCGGGCAATCAGCCCCAGCATTTT.

The chain carries TRBV6-6 and TRBJ1-5; D is perhaps TRBD1 (6 bases). This CDR3 has 15 residues. Germline values: CDR1 MNHNY, CDR2 SVGAGI (reference sequence). V shed 0 bases and J shed 6 bases, with 12 bases lying between them. The CDR3 loop is CASSYSGGGGQPQHF. In nucleotides, the CDR3 is TGTGCCAGCAGTTACTCAGGGGGGGGCGGTCAGCCCCAGCATTTT.

The chain couples TRBV3-1 (or the pseudogene TRBV3-2) to TRBJ2-5; 7 bases agree with TRBD2. V gave up 1 base and J gave up 1 base; unmatched junction bases: 3. Germline V gene data show CDR1 as LGHDT and CDR2 as YNNKEL (reference sequence). CDR3 length: 15 amino acids. The CDR3: CASSQGVAGQETQYF. The CDR3 DNA reads TGTGCCAGCAGCCAAGGAGTAGCGGGCCAAGAGACCCAGTACTTC.

A word on this clone: Other DNA sequences in the same sample also yield this CDR3. The rearrangement uses TRBV3-1 (or the pseudogene TRBV3-2) and TRBJ1-1; D not certain. Germline V gene lookup returns CDR1 LGHDT and CDR2 YNNKEL (reference sequence). The CDR3 contains 15 residues. V gave up 1 base and J gave up 0 bases, with 9 bases separating them. This CDR3 reads CASSQGTGMNTEAFF. CDR3 DNA sequence: TGTGCCAGCAGCCAAGGCACGGGGATGAACACTGAAGCTTTCTTT.

The gene calls are TRBV12-3 or TRBV12-4 and TRBJ1-1; D remains ambiguous. This CDR3 has 13 residues. Trimming removed 5 bases from V and 1 base from J, with 8 bases in between. The DNA of the CDR3 is TGTGCCAGCAGTAGACTGACGAACACTGAAGCTTTCTTT. Translation gives CASSRLTNTEAFF.

The rearrangement joins TRBV5-1 to TRBJ2-1, with 12 positions matching TRBD2. Germline assignment: CDR1 SGHRS and CDR2 YFSETQ. This CDR3 has 16 residues. V dropped 3 bases and J dropped 4; count of bases not matched to a gene: 5. This CDR3 reads CASSWTSGILYNEQFF. Here the CDR3 DNA reads TGCGCCAGCAGCTGGACTAGCGGGATCTTGTACAATGAGCAGTTCTTC.

V usage is TRBV2 and J usage is TRBJ2-2; D is uncertain. Germline V gene data show CDR1 as SNHLY and CDR2 as FYNNEI. CDR3 length equals 14 residues. Deletions cut 1 base from V and 1 base from J, with 4 bases between. The DNA for the CDR3 is TGTGCCAGCAGTGAAGAGGAGAACACCGGGGAGCTGTTTTTT. Its translation is CASSEEENTGELFF.

V gene TRBV29-1 combines with J gene TRBJ2-4; the D is unclear. The CDR3 covers 14 residues. Germline CDR1 is SQVTM and CDR2 is ANQGSEA. V lost 3 bases, J lost 6 bases, and 15 bases lay in between. The CDR3 loop reads CSVESKGSANIQYF. DNA for the CDR3: TGCAGCGTTGAGAGCAAGGGCAGTGCAAACATTCAGTACTTC.